The clone carrying this TCR beta chain showed up just a few times. Its antigen is not identified. Both 60 Vbeta primers and 13 Jbeta primers went into the PCR. Assay: immunoSEQ multiplex PCR; the TCRdb copy retains only in-frame clones and omits some. Of fewer than 300,000 clones in the sample, 75% to 85% were seen once. The data originate from a study of cytomegalovirus exposure and HLA in healthy donors. Germline CDR1 and CDR2: LNHNV and YYDKDF (reference sequence). The CDR3 totals 17 residues. V lost 2 bases and J lost 10; bases outside the gene matches: 13. Findings and caveats of the study: Presence/absence analyses treated sequencing depth as roughly uniform across donors. The classifier reportedly diagnosed cytomegalovirus status with high sensitivity and specificity. About 90% or about 30% of the time was how often most TCR beta V segments were productive, according to an earlier analysis.

The sample consisted of PBMCs. This TCR came from a girl aged 2 to 10 in good health and CMV-seronegative. This rearrangement joins TRBV15 to TRBJ1-6; TRBD1 agrees at 8 bases. The CDR3 nucleotides are TGTGCCACCAGCAGACCCCCGCGGCAGGGGGCCCGATCACCCCTCCACTTT. This translates into CATSRPPRQGARSPLHF.